This entry lists 25 T cell receptor beta chains sequenced from one sample in a study of cytomegalovirus exposure and HLA in healthy donors. PCR involved 60 Vbeta and 13 Jbeta primers. Method: immunoSEQ multiplex PCR; TCRdb's copy keeps in-frame clones and lacks some. Among roughly 130,000 clones listed, 73% were seen once. The material sequenced was PBMCs. The source is a middle-aged woman in good health and CMV-seropositive.

This chain connects TRBV7-6 to TRBJ2-3; maybe TRBD2 (6 bases). Looked up from germline, CDR1 is SGHVS and CDR2 is FNYEAQ. The length of the CDR3 is 16 residues. V was trimmed by 5 bases and J by 2 bases, leaving 17 bases between them. In DNA form, the CDR3 reads TGTGCCAGCAGCAAGGAGGGACTCCTACTCACAGATACGCAGTATTTT. It translates to CASSKEGLLLTDTQYF.

The gene calls are TRBV5-4 and TRBJ2-1, with a weak D call TRBD2 (5 bases). The CDR3 sequence is 14 residues long. CDR1 and CDR2 from the germline V gene are SGHNT and YYREEE (reference sequence). Trimming took off 2 bases at V and 5 bases at J, with 11 bases between the two ends. The CDR3: CASSFRSEHNEQFF. The CDR3 nucleotides read TGTGCCAGCAGCTTCCGTAGCGAACACAATGAGCAGTTCTTC.

This clone was detected once. This chain links TRBV28 with TRBJ2-1, with D possibly TRBD2 on 6 matching bases. The germline CDR1 and CDR2 sequences are MDHEN and SYDVKM. Trimming removed 1 base from V and 4 bases from J, with 8 bases in between. This CDR3 contains 14 residues. Here the CDR3 DNA reads TGTGCCAGCAGTTTATCGGGACTTTACAATGAGCAGTTCTTC. Translated: CASSLSGLYNEQFF.

This clone has only a few counts. This chain joins TRBV29-1 and TRBJ2-3, with 13 bases matching TRBD2. Per the germline V gene, CDR1 is SQVTM and CDR2 is ANQGSEA. This CDR3 region has 14 residues. The V segment lost 4 bases and the J segment 7 bases; nucleotides outside the gene matches: 5. As DNA, the CDR3 is TGCAGCGTTGGGACTAGCGGGGGACCCTATACGCAGTATTTT. Protein product: CSVGTSGGPYTQYF.

The rearrangement links TRBV27 to TRBJ2-3; 8 bases are a match to TRBD2. Unmatched junction bases numbered 6, after V lost 6 bases and J lost 1 base. The CDR3 is 15 amino acids. Germline V lookup: CDR1 MNHEY, CDR2 SMNVEV (reference sequence). The CDR3 DNA follows: TGTGCCAGCAGACCGGGAGGGTCGGGCACAGATACGCAGTATTTT. Translation: CASRPGGSGTDTQYF.

This rearrangement joins TRBV2 to TRBJ2-1; D gene unclear. The germline gives CDR1 SNHLY, CDR2 FYNNEI. Between the trimmed V and J ends, which lost 6 bases and 0 bases, there was a span of 9 bases. CDR3 length: 14 amino acids. This chain's CDR3 is CASSLLLSYNEQFF. In nucleotides, the CDR3 is TGTGCCAGCAGCCTCCTCCTCTCCTACAATGAGCAGTTCTTC.

The CDR3 nucleotides read TGTGCCAGCAGCGTAGAATTCGCGGGAGGACCATCAAGCTCTGGGGCCAACGTCCTGACTTTC. This encodes CASSVEFAGGPSSSGANVLTF. The chain joins TRBV9 to TRBJ2-6; 8 bases match TRBD2. V shed 0 bases and J 0 bases; nucleotides not matched to a gene: 14. Germline V lookup: CDR1 SGDLS, CDR2 YYNGEE. The CDR3 sequence is 21 residues long.

The table lists this clone with a few counts. One end of the junction fails to match germline, which may point to a read error. The same CDR3 is also encoded by other DNA sequences in this sample. The chain joins TRBV7-7 to TRBJ2-2, with TRBD2 matching 10 bases. The CDR3 runs to 16 residues. Germline CDR1 and CDR2: SSHAT and FNYEAQ (reference sequence). CDR3 nucleotides: TGTGCTAGCAGCCTAGCGGGAGCCACGAACACCGGGGAGCTGTTTTTT. Protein sequence: CASSLAGATNTGELFF.

In this sample, this clone turned up once. The J gene is TRBJ1-1, the V gene TRBV19; 10 bases agree with TRBD1. The CDR3 runs to 15 residues. After removal of 5 bases from V and 5 bases from J, the junction contained 8 bases not matched to a gene. Germline V gene sequence: CDR1 LNHDA, CDR2 SQIVND (reference sequence). CDR3 protein: CASSPVTGGATEAFF. DNA of the CDR3: TGTGCCAGTAGTCCCGTGACAGGGGGCGCAACTGAAGCTTTCTTT.

The CDR3, as DNA: TGCGCCAGCAGCCCGACTAGCGGGGGGTCCAATACGCAGTATTTT. This encodes CASSPTSGGSNTQYF. The rearrangement joins TRBV5-1 to TRBJ2-3, with 13 bases aligning to TRBD2. There are 15 residues in the CDR3. Per germline, CDR1 SGHRS and CDR2 YFSETQ. The junction had 6 bases not matched to a gene; V was cut back by 4 bases and J by 7 bases.

The rearrangement uses TRBV27 and TRBJ1-6, with 7 bases identical to TRBD1. The CDR3 is 15 amino acids. Trimming took 5 bases from V and 6 from J; bases not matched to a gene: 7. From germline, CDR1 is MNHEY and CDR2 SMNVEV (reference sequence). CDR3 loop: CASSGDRDTNSPLHF. Here the CDR3 DNA reads TGTGCCAGCAGTGGCGACAGGGATACTAATTCACCCCTCCACTTT.

The chain joins TRBV5-1 to TRBJ2-7; possible D gene TRBD2, 5 bases. V lost 0 bases to trimming and J lost 1 base, with 14 bases between them. Germline V gene lookup returns CDR1 SGHRS and CDR2 YFSETQ. This CDR3 has 16 amino acids. In DNA, the CDR3 is TGCGCCAGCAGCTTGGAAGGTGGGAGTAAGTCCTACGAGCAGTACTTC. This sequence encodes CASSLEGGSKSYEQYF.

The chain has TRBV10-3 and TRBJ2-1; TRBD2 agrees at 10 bases. Germline V gene data show CDR1 as ENHRY and CDR2 as SYGVKD. The CDR3 is 14 residues long. J lost 4 bases, V lost 8 bases, and 5 bases had no gene match. CDR3 region: CAIRPSGGYNEQFF. The CDR3 nucleotides are TGTGCCATCCGGCCTAGCGGGGGTTACAATGAGCAGTTCTTC.

The J gene is TRBJ1-2, the V gene TRBV9; the D is unclear. The CDR3 loop spans 14 amino acids. Trimming took 4 bases from V and 6 from J, leaving 16 bases between them. Germline CDR1 and CDR2: SGDLS and YYNGEE. CDR3 amino acids: CASSSPSFINGYTF. The CDR3 DNA follows: TGTGCCAGCAGCTCCCCGAGCTTTATCAATGGCTACACCTTC.

This clone was observed once. The V gene is TRBV4-3, the J gene TRBJ2-4, with a weak D call TRBD1 (5 bases). Germline assignment: CDR1 LGHNA and CDR2 YSLEER. Trimming took off 3 bases at V and 3 bases at J, with 12 bases between the two ends. The CDR3 is 15 residues long. The CDR3 DNA sequence: TGCGCCAGCAGCCATTTAGGGGTGGGCAAAAACATTCAGTACTTC. This translates into CASSHLGVGKNIQYF.

This clone was seen more than once but under ten times. V is TRBV7-3 and J is TRBJ2-1, with 8 bases that match TRBD1. The CDR3 is 16 residues long. Germline values: CDR1 SGHTA, CDR2 FQGTGA. Germline trimming cut 1 base from V and 6 bases from J; bases unmatched to any gene: 8. CDR3 protein: CASSLNRPRGPNEQFF. The CDR3 DNA follows: TGTGCCAGCAGCTTAAACCGCCCCAGGGGGCCCAATGAGCAGTTCTTC. The full variable domain, rest sourced from reference TRBV7-3 and TRBJ2-1, is GAGVSQTPSNKVTEKGKYVELRCDPISGHTALYWYRQSLGQGPEFLIYFQGTGAADDSGLPNDRFFAVRPEGSVSTLKIQRTERGDSAVYLCASSLNRPRGPNEQFFGPGTRLTVL.

With regard to this clone: The sample has other DNA sequences that encode this CDR3 too. The chain joins TRBV5-1 to TRBJ2-7; TRBD1 matches 7 bases. The CDR3 has 14 residues. Germline CDR1 reads SGHRS; CDR2 reads YFSETQ. Trimming cost V 0 bases and J 2 bases; bases outside gene matches: 2. Here the CDR3 DNA reads TGCGCCAGCAGCTTGGGACAGGGCCCCTACGAGCAGTACTTC. Amino acid sequence: CASSLGQGPYEQYF.

As regards this clone: One end of the junction is discordant with germline, which a read error may explain. V usage is TRBV7-3 and J usage is TRBJ2-2; D is perhaps TRBD2 (6 bases). Per the germline V gene, CDR1 is SGHTA and CDR2 is FQGTGA. The CDR3 is 15 amino acids. In nucleotides, the CDR3 is TGTGCCAGCAGCAAAAAGGAGGGGAACGCCGGGGAGCTGTTTTTT. This translates into CASSKKEGNAGELFF.

The chain links TRBV6-1 to TRBJ2-7, with a weak D call TRBD2 (6 bases). The CDR3 contains 16 residues. V shed 3 bases and J shed 4 bases, with 19 bases lying between them. Per germline, CDR1 MNHNS and CDR2 SASEGT. CDR3: CASSEQGIGGGYEQYF. The CDR3 bases are TGTGCCAGCAGTGAGCAAGGGATCGGGGGTGGGTACGAGCAGTACTTC.

This clone has just a few counts. This chain uses TRBV5-1 with TRBJ2-5, with D possibly matching TRBD1 (5 bases). The J call may be faulty, since TRBJ2-7 better matches the DNA end. CDR3 length equals 14 residues. Per germline, CDR1 SGHRS and CDR2 YFSETQ. The CDR3 nucleotides read TGCGCCAGCAGCTTGGACAGGCCTGGGAACGAGCAGTACTTC. Its translation: CASSLDRPGNEQYF.

This chain joins TRBV4-1 and TRBJ2-2, with D possibly TRBD1 on 6 matching bases. Germline V gene sequence: CDR1 MGHRA, CDR2 YSYEKL. There are 16 residues in the CDR3. The V gene lost 4 bases and the J gene lost 0 bases, with 12 bases spanning the gap. The CDR3 coding sequence is TGCGCCAGCAGCCGAACGGGACAAGCGAACACCGGGGAGCTGTTTTTT. Protein product: CASSRTGQANTGELFF.

This chain joins TRBV19 and TRBJ1-5, with a tentative D call TRBD1 (6 bases). CDR1 is LNHDA, CDR2 SQIVND, per germline (reference sequence). V was pared by 0 bases and J by 4 bases, with 10 bases between. This CDR3 contains 15 residues. The CDR3 coding sequence is TGTGCCAGTAGTATAGATCGCAGGGGAAATCAGCCCCAGCATTTT. Protein sequence: CASSIDRRGNQPQHF.

This chain connects TRBV9 to TRBJ2-2; TRBD1 might be the D (6 bases). The CDR3 runs to 14 residues. Looked up from germline, CDR1 is SGDLS and CDR2 is YYNGEE. Trimming took off 3 bases at V and 7 bases at J, with 13 bases between the two ends. The CDR3 bases are TGTGCCAGCAGCGCCCAGGGGAATGGCGGGGAGCTGTTTTTT. This encodes CASSAQGNGGELFF.

The genes are TRBV5-4 and TRBJ1-2; TRBD1 aligns across 9 bases. Per the germline V gene, CDR1 is SGHNT and CDR2 is YYREEE (reference sequence). This CDR3 is built from 13 residues. V lost 4 bases, J lost 6 bases, and 4 bases stayed unmatched. CDR3 sequence (DNA): TGTGCCAGCAGCCTGTGGACAGGGGATGGCTACACCTTC. Residues: CASSLWTGDGYTF.

J is TRBJ2-3 and V is TRBV5-1, with D perhaps matching TRBD1 (6 bases). CDR3 length: 15 residues. Germline-derived CDR1 and CDR2 are SGHRS and YFSETQ. Trimming removed 4 bases from V and 6 bases from J, with 18 bases in between. The CDR3: CASSGTVGGPDTQYF. The CDR3, as DNA: TGCGCCAGCAGCGGGACCGTAGGGGGTCCTGATACGCAGTATTTT.